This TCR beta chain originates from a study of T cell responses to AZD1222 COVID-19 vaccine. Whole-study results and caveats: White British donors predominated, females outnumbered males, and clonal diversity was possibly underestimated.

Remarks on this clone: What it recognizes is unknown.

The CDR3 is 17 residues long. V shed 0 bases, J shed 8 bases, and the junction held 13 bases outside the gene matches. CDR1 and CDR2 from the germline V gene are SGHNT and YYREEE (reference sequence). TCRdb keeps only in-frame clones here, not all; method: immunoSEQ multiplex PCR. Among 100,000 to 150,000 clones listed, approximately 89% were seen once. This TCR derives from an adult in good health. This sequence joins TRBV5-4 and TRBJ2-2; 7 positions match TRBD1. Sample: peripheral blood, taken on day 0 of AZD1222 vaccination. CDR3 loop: CASSLEPGTAVSGELFF. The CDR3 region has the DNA TGTGCCAGCAGCTTGGAACCCGGGACAGCCGTTTCAGGGGAGCTGTTTTTT. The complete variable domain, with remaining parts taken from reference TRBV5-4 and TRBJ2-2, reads ETGVTQSPTHLIKTRGQQVTLRCSSQSGHNTVSWYQQALGQGPQFIFQYYREEENGRGNFPPRFSGLQFPNYSSELNVNALELDDSALYLCASSLEPGTAVSGELFFGEGSRLTVL.